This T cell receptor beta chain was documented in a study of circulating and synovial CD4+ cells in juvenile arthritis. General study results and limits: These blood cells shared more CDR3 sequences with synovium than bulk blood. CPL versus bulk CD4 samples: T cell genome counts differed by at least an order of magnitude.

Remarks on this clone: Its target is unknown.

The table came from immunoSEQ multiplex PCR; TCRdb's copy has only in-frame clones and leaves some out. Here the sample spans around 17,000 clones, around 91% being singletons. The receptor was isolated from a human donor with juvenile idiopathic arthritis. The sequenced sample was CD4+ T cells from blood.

CDR3 DNA: TGCGCCAGCAGTACACGGGCCCCGGGACTAGCGCTTTACGAGCAGTACTTC. Protein sequence: CASSTRAPGLALYEQYF. V gene TRBV23-1 combines with J gene TRBJ2-7; 10 nucleotides agree with TRBD2. TRBV23-1 is placed among ORFs of uncertain function. CDR3 length equals 17 residues. V lost 5 bases, J lost 4 bases, and 14 bases stayed unmatched.